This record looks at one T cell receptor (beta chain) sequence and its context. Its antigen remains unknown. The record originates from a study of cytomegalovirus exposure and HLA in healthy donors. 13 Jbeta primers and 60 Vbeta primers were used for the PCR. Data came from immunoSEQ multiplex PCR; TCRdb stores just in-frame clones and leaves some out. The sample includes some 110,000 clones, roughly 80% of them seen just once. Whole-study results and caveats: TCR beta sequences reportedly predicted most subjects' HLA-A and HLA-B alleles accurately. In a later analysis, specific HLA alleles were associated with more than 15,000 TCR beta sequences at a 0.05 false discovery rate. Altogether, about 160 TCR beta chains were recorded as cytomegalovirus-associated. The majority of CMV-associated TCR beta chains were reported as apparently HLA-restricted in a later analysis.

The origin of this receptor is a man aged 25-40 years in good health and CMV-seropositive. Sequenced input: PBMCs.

The CDR3 loop is CASSLGGGHYNEQFF. In DNA, the CDR3 is TGTGCCAGCAGCTTGGGGGGGGGCCACTACAATGAGCAGTTCTTC. The chain links TRBV5-4 to TRBJ2-1; possible D gene TRBD2, 7 bases. Germline loops: CDR1 SGHNT, CDR2 YYREEE (reference sequence). The CDR3 extends over 15 amino acids. The V end was cut by 0 bases, the J end by 3 bases, with 10 bases between.